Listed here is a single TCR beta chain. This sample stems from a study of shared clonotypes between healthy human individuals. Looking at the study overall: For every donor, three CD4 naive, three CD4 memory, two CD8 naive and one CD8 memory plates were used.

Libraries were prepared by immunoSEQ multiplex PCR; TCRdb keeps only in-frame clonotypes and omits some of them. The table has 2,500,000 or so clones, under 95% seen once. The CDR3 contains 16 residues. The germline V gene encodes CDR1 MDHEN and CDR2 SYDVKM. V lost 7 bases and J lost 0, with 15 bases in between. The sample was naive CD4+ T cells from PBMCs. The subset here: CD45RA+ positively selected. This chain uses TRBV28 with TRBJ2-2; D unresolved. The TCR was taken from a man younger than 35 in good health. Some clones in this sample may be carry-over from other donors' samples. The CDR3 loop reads CASTRRPASNTGELFF. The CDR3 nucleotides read TGTGCCAGCACCCGGCGTCCAGCCTCGAACACCGGGGAGCTGTTTTTT.